This TCR beta chain was captured by sequencing in a study of blood T cell repertoires in COVID-19. Some clones are missing from TCRdb's copy, which holds only in-frame ones; the method was immunoSEQ multiplex PCR. The sample includes hundreds of thousands of clones, about 80% seen only once; the top ten take 2% to 3%. The CDR3 totals 15 residues. CDR1 and CDR2 (germline): LGHDT, YNNKEL (reference sequence). Trimming pared 0 bases from V and 2 bases from J, leaving 11 bases between. The sequencing input was peripheral blood. The clonotype was recovered from a woman aged 40 to 55 with active or convalescent COVID-19. This chain connects TRBV3-1 (or the pseudogene TRBV3-2) to TRBJ2-7; D might be TRBD2 (5 bases). CDR3 region: CASSQDAGVPYEQYF. CDR3 in DNA: TGTGCCAGCAGCCAAGATGCCGGGGTCCCCTACGAGCAGTACTTC.